The rows below give T cell receptor beta chains drawn from one sample of a study of cytomegalovirus exposure and HLA in healthy donors. Produced via immunoSEQ multiplex PCR; TCRdb's table is partial and in-frame only. The table lists some 340,000 clones, around 90% of them singletons. The sequencing sample was made of PBMCs. Source of these receptors: a woman in her thirties in good health and CMV-seropositive. The CDR3 runs from the conserved cysteine through the conserved F or W. Fields, in order: clone size, J gene, D gene, V gene, CDR3 protein, CDR3 DNA. The D gene is left open where the match is weak. Size values are once, few and many counts, or a class for expanded clones, and some rows have none.

size: .
J: TRBJ1-1
D: TRBD1
V: TRBV29-1
CDR3: CSVDETGVNAEAFF
DNA: TGCAGCGTCGACGAGACAGGGGTCAACGCTGAAGCTTTCTTT

size: few
J: TRBJ2-7
D: TRBD1
V: TRBV4-3
CDR3: CASSPDRGAYEQYF
DNA: TGCGCCAGCAGCCCAGACAGGGGAGCCTACGAGCAGTACTTC

size: .
J: TRBJ1-2
D: .
V: TRBV28
CDR3: CASSLGGFYGYTF
DNA: TGTGCCAGCAGTTTAGGGGGATTCTATGGCTACACCTTC

size: once
J: TRBJ1-4
D: TRBD1
V: TRBV15
CDR3: CATSYPGTGNEKLFF
DNA: TGTGCCACCAGCTATCCCGGGACAGGGAATGAAAAACTGTTTTTT

size: once
J: TRBJ2-1
D: .
V: TRBV7-9
CDR3: CASSPPGTPTYNEQFF
DNA: TGTGCCAGCAGCCCACCCGGGACACCTACCTACAATGAGCAGTTCTTC

size: .
J: TRBJ1-1
D: .
V: TRBV9
CDR3: CASSVDPGWARTEAFF
DNA: TGTGCCAGCAGCGTAGATCCGGGGTGGGCTCGCACTGAAGCTTTCTTT

size: .
J: TRBJ2-3
D: .
V: TRBV13
CDR3: CASRVGGRGDTQYF
DNA: TGTGCCAGCAGGGTCGGAGGGCGGGGAGATACGCAGTATTTT

size: .
J: TRBJ2-5
D: .
V: TRBV5-4
CDR3: CASSPQQRETQYF
DNA: TGTGCCAGCAGCCCCCAACAGAGGGAGACCCAGTACTTC

size: .
J: TRBJ1-5
D: .
V: TRBV5-1
CDR3: CASSLGLGGGNQPQHF
DNA: TGCGCCAGCAGCTTGGGTCTGGGAGGAGGCAATCAGCCCCAGCATTTT

size: .
J: TRBJ2-1
D: .
V: TRBV27
CDR3: CASSLYPAGEQFF
DNA: TGTGCCAGCAGTTTGTATCCCGCAGGAGAGCAGTTCTTC

size: .
J: TRBJ1-2
D: .
V: TRBV27
CDR3: CASWGGFDGYTF
DNA: TGTGCCAGCTGGGGGGGTTTTGATGGCTACACCTTC

size: .
J: TRBJ2-7
D: .
V: TRBV20-1
CDR3: CSASRGWEQYF
DNA: TGCAGTGCTAGCCGGGGGTGGGAGCAGTACTTC

size: .
J: TRBJ2-7
D: .
V: TRBV7-2
CDR3: CASSLLIQDYEQYF
DNA: TGTGCCAGCAGCTTACTTATACAGGATTACGAGCAGTACTTC

size: .
J: TRBJ1-1
D: TRBD1
V: TRBV9
CDR3: CASSVGGQGRRGTEAFF
DNA: TGTGCCAGCAGCGTAGGGGGACAGGGGAGGAGGGGCACTGAAGCTTTCTTT

size: .
J: TRBJ1-5
D: .
V: TRBV4-1
CDR3: CASSQLPTTTSNQPQHF
DNA: TGCGCCAGCAGCCAACTACCTACGACAACAAGCAATCAGCCCCAGCATTTT

size: .
J: TRBJ2-1
D: TRBD2
V: TRBV27
CDR3: CASSLAGGPFEQFF
DNA: TGTGCCAGCAGCCTAGCGGGGGGGCCCTTTGAGCAGTTCTTC

size: .
J: TRBJ2-7
D: TRBD1
V: TRBV13
CDR3: CASSCRDREDPHLYEQYF
DNA: TGTGCCAGCAGCTGCCGGGACAGGGAGGATCCTCACCTCTACGAGCAGTACTTC

size: .
J: TRBJ2-2
D: TRBD2
V: TRBV27
CDR3: CASSLFGLAGGGNTGELFF
DNA: TGTGCCAGCAGTTTATTCGGACTAGCGGGAGGGGGGAACACCGGGGAGCTGTTTTTT

size: .
J: TRBJ2-3
D: .
V: TRBV6-1
CDR3: CASSEGVGTFPTDTQYF
DNA: TGTGCCAGCAGTGAAGGGGTTGGGACATTCCCTACAGATACGCAGTATTTT

size: .
J: TRBJ2-1
D: .
V: TRBV29-1
CDR3: CSVHDQGYNEQFF
DNA: TGCAGCGTCCACGACCAGGGTTACAATGAGCAGTTCTTC

size: .
J: TRBJ2-1
D: .
V: TRBV9
CDR3: CASRPNEQFF
DNA: TGTGCCAGCAGGCCTAATGAGCAGTTCTTC

size: .
J: TRBJ2-2
D: .
V: TRBV4-2
CDR3: CASSQEQGNTGELFF
DNA: TGTGCCAGCAGCCAAGAACAGGGGAACACCGGGGAGCTGTTTTTT

size: .
J: TRBJ1-2
D: .
V: TRBV6-1
CDR3: CASRAYGYTF
DNA: TGTGCCAGCAGGGCTTATGGCTACACCTTC

size: many
J: TRBJ2-7
D: TRBD1
V: TRBV7-6
CDR3: CASSPSRTGARDEQYF
DNA: TGTGCCAGCAGCCCGTCGAGGACAGGGGCTAGGGACGAGCAGTACTTC

size: .
J: TRBJ2-1
D: .
V: TRBV2
CDR3: CASSGWGRYLNEQFF
DNA: TGTGCCAGCAGTGGGTGGGGACGATACCTGAATGAGCAGTTCTTC

size: .
J: TRBJ2-7
D: .
V: TRBV7-8
CDR3: CASSRLTDYEQYF
DNA: TGTGCCAGCAGCCGCCTCACAGACTACGAGCAGTACTTC

size: .
J: TRBJ1-2
D: .
V: TRBV9
CDR3: CASSVGPENYGYTF
DNA: TGTGCCAGCAGCGTAGGGCCGGAGAACTATGGCTACACCTTC

size: .
J: TRBJ1-2
D: .
V: TRBV4-1
CDR3: CASSLKANYGYTF
DNA: TGCGCCAGCAGTTTGAAGGCGAACTATGGCTACACCTTC

size: .
J: TRBJ2-7
D: .
V: TRBV29-1
CDR3: CSVEGPNYEQYF
DNA: TGCAGCGTCGAGGGACCTAACTACGAGCAGTACTTC

size: .
J: TRBJ1-2
D: .
V: TRBV6-5
CDR3: CASSSGRGVYGYTF
DNA: TGTGCCAGCAGTTCCGGTAGGGGCGTTTATGGCTACACCTTC

size: once
J: TRBJ2-5
D: .
V: TRBV2
CDR3: CASSVSFTSEGGVRETQYF
DNA: TGTGCCAGCAGTGTTAGTTTTACTAGCGAGGGGGGGGTCAGAGAGACCCAGTACTTC

size: .
J: TRBJ2-1
D: TRBD2
V: TRBV9
CDR3: CASSVAGGPRNEQFF
DNA: TGTGCCAGCAGCGTAGCGGGGGGACCTAGGAATGAGCAGTTCTTC

size: .
J: TRBJ1-1
D: .
V: TRBV6-1
CDR3: CASRLTGNTEAFF
DNA: TGTGCCAGCAGGTTGACAGGGAACACTGAAGCTTTCTTT

size: .
J: TRBJ1-2
D: .
V: TRBV27
CDR3: CASSPSGLRGYTF
DNA: TGTGCCAGCAGTCCATCAGGGTTACGGGGCTACACCTTC

size: .
J: TRBJ2-5
D: TRBD1
V: TRBV27
CDR3: CACRDRGQETQYF
DNA: TGTGCCTGCCGGGACAGGGGTCAAGAGACCCAGTACTTC

size: .
J: TRBJ2-4
D: TRBD1
V: TRBV2
CDR3: CASSDRTGAKNIQYF
DNA: TGTGCCAGCAGTGATCGGACAGGGGCCAAAAACATTCAGTACTTC

size: .
J: TRBJ2-7
D: TRBD2
V: TRBV28
CDR3: CASSSYGTSGNEQYF
DNA: TGTGCCAGCAGTTCCTACGGGACTAGCGGGAACGAGCAGTACTTC

size: few
J: TRBJ2-3
D: TRBD2
V: TRBV7-3
CDR3: CASSFTSGGSDTQYF
DNA: TGTGCCAGCAGCTTCACTAGCGGGGGGTCAGATACGCAGTATTTT

size: .
J: TRBJ1-1
D: .
V: TRBV2
CDR3: CASSDAGGTEAFF
DNA: TGTGCCAGCAGTGATGCGGGGGGGACTGAAGCTTTCTTT

size: .
J: TRBJ2-5
D: TRBD2
V: TRBV13
CDR3: CASSLSPSGRGETQYF
DNA: TGTGCCAGCAGCTTATCCCCTAGCGGGAGGGGAGAGACCCAGTACTTC

size: .
J: TRBJ2-3
D: TRBD2
V: TRBV4-3
CDR3: CASSQDLAGTDTQYF
DNA: TGCGCCAGCAGCCAAGATCTAGCGGGCACAGATACGCAGTATTTT

size: .
J: TRBJ2-7
D: .
V: TRBV7-9
CDR3: CASSSGLVYEQYF
DNA: TGTGCCAGCAGTTCGGGGCTAGTCTACGAGCAGTACTTC

size: .
J: TRBJ2-7
D: .
V: TRBV6-5
CDR3: CASRDLDEQYF
DNA: TGTGCCAGCAGGGACCTTGACGAGCAGTACTTC

size: .
J: TRBJ2-5
D: .
V: TRBV9
CDR3: CASSVGPRGRETQYF
DNA: TGTGCCAGCAGCGTTGGTCCCAGGGGTCGAGAGACCCAGTACTTC

size: .
J: TRBJ1-4
D: .
V: TRBV11-2
CDR3: CASSLSAAGFNEKLFF
DNA: TGTGCCAGCAGCTTATCCGCGGCAGGTTTTAATGAAAAACTGTTTTTT

size: once
J: TRBJ2-3
D: .
V: TRBV28
CDR3: CASQQVASTDTQYF
DNA: TGTGCCAGCCAACAGGTCGCTAGCACAGATACGCAGTATTTT

size: .
J: TRBJ1-2
D: .
V: TRBV28
CDR3: CASNLRGLYGYTF
DNA: TGTGCCAGCAACCTGCGGGGACTCTATGGCTACACCTTC

size: .
J: TRBJ2-3
D: .
V: TRBV9
CDR3: CASSVDGTSTDTQYF
DNA: TGTGCCAGCAGCGTAGATGGGACAAGCACAGATACGCAGTATTTT

size: .
J: TRBJ1-5
D: .
V: TRBV6-5
CDR3: CASSYSGGSQPQHF
DNA: TGTGCCAGCAGTTACTCCGGGGGTAGTCAGCCCCAGCATTTT

size: .
J: TRBJ1-4
D: .
V: TRBV27
CDR3: CASSSLATNEKLFF
DNA: TGTGCCAGCAGTTCCCTAGCAACTAATGAAAAACTGTTTTTT

size: .
J: TRBJ1-3
D: .
V: TRBV7-2
CDR3: CASSLGYTIYF
DNA: TGTGCCAGCAGCTTAGGGTACACCATATATTTT

size: .
J: TRBJ1-4
D: .
V: TRBV27
CDR3: CASSPRAVSNEKLFF
DNA: TGTGCCAGCAGTCCCAGGGCAGTATCTAATGAAAAACTGTTTTTT